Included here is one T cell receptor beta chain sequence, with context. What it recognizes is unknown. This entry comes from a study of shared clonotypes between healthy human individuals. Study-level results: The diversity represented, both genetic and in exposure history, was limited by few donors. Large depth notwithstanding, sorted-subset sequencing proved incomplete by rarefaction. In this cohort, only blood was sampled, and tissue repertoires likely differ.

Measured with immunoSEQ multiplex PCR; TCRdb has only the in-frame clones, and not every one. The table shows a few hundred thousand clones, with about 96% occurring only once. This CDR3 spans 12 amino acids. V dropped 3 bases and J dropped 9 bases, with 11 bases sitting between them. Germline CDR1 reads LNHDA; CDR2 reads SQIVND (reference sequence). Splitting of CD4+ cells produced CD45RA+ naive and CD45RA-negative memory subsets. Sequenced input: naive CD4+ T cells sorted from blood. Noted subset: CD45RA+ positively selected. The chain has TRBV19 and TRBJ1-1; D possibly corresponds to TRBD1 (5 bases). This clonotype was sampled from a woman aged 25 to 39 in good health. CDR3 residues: CASSISGIKAFF. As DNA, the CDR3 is TGTGCCAGTAGTATCTCAGGGATAAAAGCTTTCTTT.